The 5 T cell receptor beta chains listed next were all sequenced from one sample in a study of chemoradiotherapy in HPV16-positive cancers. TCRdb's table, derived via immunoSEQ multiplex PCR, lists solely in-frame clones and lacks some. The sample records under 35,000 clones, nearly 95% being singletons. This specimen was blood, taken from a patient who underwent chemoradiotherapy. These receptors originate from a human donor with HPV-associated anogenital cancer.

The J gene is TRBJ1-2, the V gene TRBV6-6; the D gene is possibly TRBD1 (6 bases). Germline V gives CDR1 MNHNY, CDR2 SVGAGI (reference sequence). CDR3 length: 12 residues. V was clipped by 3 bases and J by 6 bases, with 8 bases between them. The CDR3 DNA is TGTGCCAGCAGTTATCACAGGGATGGCTACACCTTC. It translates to CASSYHRDGYTF.

CDR3 loop: CASSFAAGEGRNEQFF. CDR3 DNA sequence: TGTGCCAGCAGTTTCGCAGCGGGAGAGGGGCGCAATGAGCAGTTCTTC. The rearrangement uses TRBV6-6 and TRBJ2-1, with 8 bases identical to TRBD2. The CDR3 sequence is 16 residues long. The V segment lost 4 bases and the J segment 6 bases; nucleotides outside the gene matches: 11. Germline V lookup: CDR1 MNHNY, CDR2 SVGAGI (reference sequence).

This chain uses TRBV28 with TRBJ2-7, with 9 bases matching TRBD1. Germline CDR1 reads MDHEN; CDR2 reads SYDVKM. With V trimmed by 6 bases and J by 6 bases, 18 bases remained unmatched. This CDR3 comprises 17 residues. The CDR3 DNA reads TGTGCCAGCAGCAACACCGGGACAGGGATTTTAGGAAGCGAGCAGTACTTC. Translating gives CASSNTGTGILGSEQYF.

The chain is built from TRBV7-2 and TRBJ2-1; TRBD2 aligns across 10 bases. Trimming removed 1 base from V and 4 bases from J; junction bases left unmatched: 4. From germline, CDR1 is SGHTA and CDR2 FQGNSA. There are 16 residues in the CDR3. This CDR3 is CASSLVRTSGYNEQFF. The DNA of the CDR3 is TGTGCCAGCAGCTTAGTTAGGACTAGCGGATACAATGAGCAGTTCTTC.

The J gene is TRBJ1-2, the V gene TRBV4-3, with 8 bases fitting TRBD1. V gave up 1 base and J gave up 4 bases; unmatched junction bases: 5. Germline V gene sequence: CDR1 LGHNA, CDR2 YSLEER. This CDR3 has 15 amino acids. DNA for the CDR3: TGCGCCAGCAGCCAAGGGACAGGGTGGGTCTATGGCTACACCTTC. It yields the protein CASSQGTGWVYGYTF.